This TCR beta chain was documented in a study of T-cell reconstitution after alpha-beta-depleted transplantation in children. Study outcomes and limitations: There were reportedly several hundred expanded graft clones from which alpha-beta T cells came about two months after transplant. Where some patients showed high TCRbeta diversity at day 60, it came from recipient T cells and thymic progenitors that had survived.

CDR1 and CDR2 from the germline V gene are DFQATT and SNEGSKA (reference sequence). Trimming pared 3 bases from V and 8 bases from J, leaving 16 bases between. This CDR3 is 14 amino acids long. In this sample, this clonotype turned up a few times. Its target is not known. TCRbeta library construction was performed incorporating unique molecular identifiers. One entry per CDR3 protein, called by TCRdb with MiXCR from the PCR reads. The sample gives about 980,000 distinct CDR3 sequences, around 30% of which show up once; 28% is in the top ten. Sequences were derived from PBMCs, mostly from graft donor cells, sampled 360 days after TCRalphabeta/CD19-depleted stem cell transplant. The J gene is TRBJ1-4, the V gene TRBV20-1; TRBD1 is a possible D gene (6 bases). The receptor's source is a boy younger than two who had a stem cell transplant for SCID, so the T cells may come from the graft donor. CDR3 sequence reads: CSASRGGNGEKLFF. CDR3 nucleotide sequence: TGCAGTGCTAGCAGGGGAGGTAACGGAGAAAAACTGTTTTTT.